This TCR beta chain stems from a study of identical twins. CDR1 and CDR2 (germline): SQVTM, ANQGSEA. The CDR3 length is 12 residues. The V gene lost 3 bases and the J gene lost 4 bases, with 8 bases spanning the gap. One entry per CDR3 protein, called by TCRdb with MiXCR from the 5' RACE reads. The table shows approximately 240,000 distinct CDR3 sequences, with more than 13% occurring only once. This clonotype occurred many times. Sequencing used memory (CD45RO+) T cells sorted from blood. The chain is built from TRBV29-1 and TRBJ2-3; no reliable D call. This TCR derives from a woman younger than 35 in good health. The CDR3, as DNA: TGCAGCGTTGAGAGCAGCTCAGATACGCAGTATTTT. Its translation is CSVESSSDTQYF.